These 16 T cell receptor beta chains originate from one sample sequenced in a study of blood T cell repertoires in COVID-19. Some clones are missing from TCRdb's copy, which holds only in-frame ones; the method was immunoSEQ multiplex PCR. The table lists more than 90,000 clones, 82% of them singletons. The source material was peripheral blood. The receptors were gathered from a man in his sixties or seventies with acute or convalescent COVID-19.

The sample holds one count of this clone. This sequence joins TRBV18 and TRBJ2-7; TRBD1 matches at 11 bases. The CDR3 is made up of 15 amino acids. V shed 3 bases and J 2 bases; nucleotides not matched to a gene: 3. Germline V lookup: CDR1 KGHSH, CDR2 LQKENI. CDR3 loop: CASSPWTGGAYEQYF. The DNA of the CDR3 is TGTGCCAGCTCACCTTGGACAGGGGGCGCCTACGAGCAGTACTTC.

The CDR3 region has the DNA TGTGCCAGCACCTACGGAGGTAGTGACAATCAGCCCCAGCATTTT. Encoded protein: CASTYGGSDNQPQHF. V is TRBV6-5 and J is TRBJ1-5, with D uncertain. The CDR3 sequence is 15 residues long. Germline CDR1 reads MNHEY; CDR2 reads SVGAGI. The V gene lost 7 bases and the J gene lost 3 bases, with 16 bases spanning the gap.

This clone was recorded only once. This rearrangement joins TRBV6-5 to TRBJ1-3; TRBD1 is a possible D gene (5 bases). Germline CDR1 and CDR2: MNHEY and SVGAGI. The CDR3 consists of 15 residues. V shed 7 bases and J shed 0 bases, with 13 bases lying between them. The CDR3: CASKLDRLSGNTIYF. CDR3 DNA sequence: TGTGCCAGCAAACTTGACAGACTCTCTGGAAACACCATATATTTT.

The chain uses TRBV9 and TRBJ2-7, with 10 bases fitting TRBD1. Germline V gene sequence: CDR1 SGDLS, CDR2 YYNGEE. V trimming: 4 bases; J trimming: 5 bases; junction bases outside the gene matches: 3. The CDR3 is made up of 13 amino acids. CDR3 residues: CASSRTGGNEQYF. CDR3 sequence (DNA): TGTGCCAGCAGCCGGACAGGGGGGAACGAGCAGTACTTC.

The rearrangement uses TRBV5-6 and TRBJ2-5; 11 nucleotides align to TRBD2. With V trimmed by 4 bases and J by 3 bases, 2 bases remained unmatched. This CDR3 is built from 14 residues. Germline V gives CDR1 SGHDT, CDR2 YYEEEE. CDR3 region: CASSETSGKETQYF. CDR3 nucleotides: TGTGCCAGCAGCGAGACTAGCGGGAAAGAGACCCAGTACTTC.

This sequence joins TRBV20-1 and TRBJ2-7; D is possibly TRBD1 (5 bases). V lost 5 bases and J 4 bases, leaving 9 bases between the germline ends. CDR3 size: 11 residues. The germline V gene encodes CDR1 DFQATT and CDR2 SNEGSKA (reference sequence). In DNA, the CDR3 is TGCAGTGCTCGTGGGGCTTACGAGCAGTACTTC. This codes for CSARGAYEQYF.

The chain combines TRBV6-6 with TRBJ1-4; 9 bases map to TRBD1. The CDR3 contains 13 residues. CDR1 and CDR2 from the germline V gene are MNHNY and SVGAGI (reference sequence). V lost 6 bases to trimming and J lost 5 bases; unmatched junction nucleotides: 1. CDR3 sequence: CASRGQGNEKLFF. The DNA for the CDR3 is TGTGCCAGCAGGGGACAGGGAAATGAAAAACTGTTTTTT.

This clone was detected only once. The chain carries TRBV28 and TRBJ1-2; 10 positions match TRBD1. This CDR3 is built from 13 residues. With 10 bases clipped from V and 7 bases from J, the junction kept 9 bases outside the gene matches. CDR1 and CDR2 from the germline V gene are MDHEN and SYDVKM. This CDR3 reads CAIRTGGRVGYTF. The DNA for the CDR3 is TGTGCCATCCGGACAGGGGGACGGGTTGGCTACACCTTC.

The rearrangement uses TRBV30 and TRBJ2-1; TRBD2 matches 16 bases. Germline-derived CDR1 and CDR2 are GTSNPN and SVGIG (reference sequence). Germline trimming cut 4 bases from V and 11 bases from J; bases unmatched to any gene: 5. The CDR3 totals 14 residues. The CDR3 DNA reads as TGTGCCTGGACCCCGGGACTAGCGGGGGGGAAGCAGTTCTTC. Translation: CAWTPGLAGGKQFF.

The gene calls are TRBV19 and TRBJ1-1; D perhaps matches TRBD1 (6 bases). Deletions cut 5 bases from V and 2 bases from J, with 18 bases between. Per germline, CDR1 LNHDA and CDR2 SQIVND (reference sequence). The length of the CDR3 is 16 residues. CDR3 sequence (DNA): TGTGCCAGTAGTCCCCTTGCCAAACAGGGAAACACTGAAGCTTTCTTT. Its translation: CASSPLAKQGNTEAFF.

The chain joins TRBV29-1 to TRBJ1-5; D uncertain. Germline lookup yields CDR1 SQVTM and CDR2 ANQGSEA. The length of the CDR3 is 12 residues. V lost 8 bases, J lost 7 bases, and 15 bases lay in between. Here the CDR3 reads CSPWEGWQPQHF. DNA for the CDR3: TGCAGCCCTTGGGAGGGTTGGCAGCCCCAGCATTTT.

This chain connects TRBV29-1 to TRBJ2-1; D remains unclear. Trimming took 5 bases from V and 5 from J, leaving 7 bases between them. CDR1 is SQVTM and CDR2 is ANQGSEA in the germline V gene. The CDR3 length is 11 residues. CDR3 sequence (DNA): TGCAGCGTTAGTCAGGACAATGAGCAGTTCTTC. Amino acids: CSVSQDNEQFF.

The V and J genes are TRBV1 and TRBJ2-3; TRBD2, the table's D call, was not compared with the DNA. TRBV1 is described as a pseudogene. The length of the CDR3 is 17 residues. For the CDR3, the DNA is TGCACCAGCAGCCAGGCCCTAGCGGGCGCCAACACAGATACGCAGTATTTT. It encodes CTSSQALAGANTDTQYF.

This clone was counted between two and nine times. The chain has TRBV12-3 or TRBV12-4 and TRBJ1-2; D remains unclear. The CDR3 consists of 13 residues. V dropped 6 bases and J dropped 8 bases, with 16 bases sitting between them. The CDR3 DNA reads TGTGCCAGCAGCCCCGTTGTGGGGAGGGGCTACACCTTC. Translated, it gives CASSPVVGRGYTF.

The rearrangement uses TRBV9 and TRBJ1-2; TRBD1 might be the D (5 bases). V was pared by 0 bases and J by 4 bases, with 13 bases between. Per the germline V gene, CDR1 is SGDLS and CDR2 is YYNGEE. The CDR3 has 15 amino acids. The CDR3 nucleotides are TGTGCCAGCAGCGTAGAACCCGGGGGAGGCTATGGCTACACCTTC. It translates to CASSVEPGGGYGYTF.

This chain joins TRBV28 and TRBJ1-6; TRBD1 agrees at 7 bases. The CDR3 runs to 15 residues. V lost 7 bases to trimming and J lost 5 bases; unmatched junction nucleotides: 8. Per germline, CDR1 MDHEN and CDR2 SYDVKM. Here the CDR3 reads CASTRSDRDNSPLHF. For the CDR3, the DNA is TGTGCCAGCACTCGCTCCGACAGGGATAATTCACCCCTCCACTTT. The whole variable domain, filled in from reference TRBV28 and TRBJ1-6, reads DVKVTQSSRYLVKRTGEKVFLECVQDMDHENMFWYRQDPGLGLRLIYFSYDVKMKEKGDIPEGYSVSREKKERFSLILESASTNQTSMYLCASTRSDRDNSPLHFGNGTRLTVT.